Each of the 12 T cell receptor beta chains below was sequenced from the same sample in a study of blood T cell repertoires in COVID-19. The table came from immunoSEQ multiplex PCR; TCRdb's copy has only in-frame clones and leaves some out. The sample includes 200,000 or so clones, roughly 85% of them seen just once. Sequencing was carried out using PBMCs or T cells enriched from blood (not recorded which). The receptors were sampled from a middle-aged woman with acute COVID-19.

V and J are TRBV3-1 (or the pseudogene TRBV3-2) and TRBJ2-1; weak D call: TRBD2 (6 bases). Per germline, CDR1 LGHDT and CDR2 YNNKEL (reference sequence). The CDR3 runs 16 residues. V lost 3 bases, J lost 0 bases, and 12 bases lay in between. The CDR3 nucleotides are TGTGCCAGCAGCCAGACACGGGGGAGCTCCTACAATGAGCAGTTCTTC. Amino acid sequence: CASSQTRGSSYNEQFF.

The J gene is TRBJ2-7, the V gene TRBV4-3; 12 nucleotides align to TRBD2. The CDR3 has 19 residues. V was clipped by 2 bases and J by 1 base; unmatched bases: 12. Germline-derived CDR1 and CDR2 are LGHNA and YSLEER. The CDR3 nucleotides are TGCGCCAGCAGCCAATTTACAGGACAACTAGCGGGAGGATCCTACGAGCAGTACTTC. Protein sequence: CASSQFTGQLAGGSYEQYF.

The count of this clone is one. V and J are TRBV9 and TRBJ2-6, with D hard to call. CDR1 and CDR2 from the germline V gene are SGDLS and YYNGEE. CDR3 length equals 15 residues. With 3 bases removed from V and 0 bases from J, the gap between germline ends came to 7 bases. The DNA for the CDR3 is TGTGCCAGCAGCGCCCAGGCCTCTGGGGCCAACGTCCTGACTTTC. Its protein product is CASSAQASGANVLTF.

The chain couples TRBV27 to TRBJ1-6, with 9 bases identical to TRBD1. The V segment lost 3 bases and the J segment 6 bases; nucleotides outside the gene matches: 3. This CDR3 spans 15 amino acids. Germline assignment: CDR1 MNHEY and CDR2 SMNVEV (reference sequence). CDR3 coding DNA: TGTGCCAGCAGTTTTGGACAGGGGCTTAATTCACCCCTCCACTTT. Residues: CASSFGQGLNSPLHF.

This clone has ten or more counts. V is TRBV27 and J is TRBJ2-3; TRBD2 is a possible D gene (5 bases). The CDR3 spans 15 residues. Germline loops: CDR1 MNHEY, CDR2 SMNVEV (reference sequence). Trimming removed 3 bases at V and 2 bases at J, with 12 bases between. Here the CDR3 reads CASSFLSEFTDTQYF. The CDR3, as DNA: TGTGCCAGCAGTTTCCTTAGCGAATTCACAGATACGCAGTATTTT.

The rearrangement links TRBV27 to TRBJ2-1; a possible D gene is TRBD1 (6 bases). The germline gives CDR1 MNHEY, CDR2 SMNVEV (reference sequence). Trimming pared 3 bases from V and 4 bases from J, leaving 10 bases between. This CDR3 is 14 amino acids long. CDR3 DNA sequence: TGTGCCAGCAGTTTTACGGGACAATACAATGAGCAGTTCTTC. It specifies CASSFTGQYNEQFF.

The chain links TRBV11-2 to TRBJ1-2; D remains ambiguous. This CDR3 region has 13 residues. Looked up from germline, CDR1 is SGHAT and CDR2 is FQNNGV. Trimming removed 5 bases at V and 5 bases at J, with 12 bases between. The chain's CDR3 is CASSPEVNYGYTF. CDR3 DNA: TGTGCCAGCAGCCCCGAGGTGAATTATGGCTACACCTTC.

This clone was picked up a small number of times. The chain uses TRBV7-9 and TRBJ2-1, with 9 nucleotides matching TRBD2. CDR3 length: 14 amino acids. Germline trimming cut 5 bases from V and 7 bases from J; bases unmatched to any gene: 6. The V gene's germline CDR1 is SEHNR and CDR2 FQNEAQ (reference sequence). The CDR3 bases are TGTGCCAGCAGCCCCCGACTAGCGGCTAATGAGCAGTTCTTC. It codes for CASSPRLAANEQFF.

The sample holds a few counts of this clone. The rearrangement joins TRBV2 to TRBJ1-5; D unclear. This CDR3 region has 13 residues. Per the germline V gene, CDR1 is SNHLY and CDR2 is FYNNEI. Trimming took off 6 bases at V and 4 bases at J, with 10 bases between the two ends. The CDR3 protein is CASRADVNQPQHF. DNA of the CDR3: TGTGCCAGCAGAGCGGACGTGAATCAGCCCCAGCATTTT.

The V and J genes are TRBV14 and TRBJ2-1; 11 bases fit TRBD1. CDR1 and CDR2 (germline): SGHDN, FVKESK. The CDR3 is made up of 17 amino acids. V lost 4 bases to trimming and J lost 4 bases; unmatched junction nucleotides: 9. CDR3 residues: CASSLLLGTGGYNEQFF. The CDR3 DNA follows: TGTGCCAGCAGCCTCTTACTCGGGACAGGGGGATACAATGAGCAGTTCTTC.

The rearrangement links TRBV30 to TRBJ1-3, with no clear D. Germline V lookup: CDR1 GTSNPN, CDR2 SVGIG (reference sequence). The CDR3 sequence is 15 residues long. V shed 3 bases and J shed 0 bases, with 12 bases lying between them. CDR3 bases: TGTGCCTGGAGCCCGGGGAGTCGCTCTGGAAACACCATATATTTT. Its translation is CAWSPGSRSGNTIYF.

The CDR3 nucleotides are TGTGCCAGCAGCGTAGGAAGATTCGCGGGGGCCAACGTCCTGACTTTC. Translating it yields CASSVGRFAGANVLTF. V and J are TRBV9 and TRBJ2-6; D gene unclear. The germline V gene has CDR1 SGDLS and CDR2 YYNGEE. CDR3 size: 16 residues. Between the trimmed V and J ends, which lost 0 bases and 4 bases, there was a span of 11 bases.